These 25 T cell receptor beta chains originate from one sample sequenced in a study of early T cells in non-severe SARS-CoV-2 infection. TCRdb redid the calling of the 5' RACE reads with MiXCR, one entry per CDR3 protein. This table has roughly 70,000 distinct CDR3 sequences, 9.5% to 15% appearing once. Sequencing was done on a sample of whole blood. The receptors shown here come from an adult who was a healthcare worker with PCR-confirmed SARS-CoV-2 infection or an uninfected control (not recorded which).

Ten or more counts support this clonotype. The V and J genes are TRBV7-9 and TRBJ1-4; D not certain. CDR1 and CDR2 (germline): SEHNR, FQNEAQ (reference sequence). The CDR3 runs 12 residues. V gave up 3 bases and J gave up 3 bases, with 2 bases separating them. The CDR3 sequence: CASSFPNEKLFF. The DNA of the CDR3 is TGTGCCAGCAGCTTTCCTAATGAAAAACTGTTTTTT.

This clonotype came up many times. The chain employs TRBV24-1 and TRBJ2-2, with D tentatively TRBD2 (6 bases). The CDR3 covers 14 residues. Germline V lookup: CDR1 KGHDR, CDR2 SFDVKD. Trimming shortened V by 3 bases and J by 7 bases, and 11 bases separated the two germline ends. The CDR3: CATSDGREVGELFF. DNA of the CDR3: TGTGCCACCAGTGATGGCAGGGAGGTCGGGGAGCTGTTTTTT.

In this sample, this clonotype turned up many times. The chain has TRBV20-1 and TRBJ1-1; 11 positions agree with TRBD1. CDR1 and CDR2 (germline): DFQATT, SNEGSKA (reference sequence). The CDR3 runs to 16 residues. V shed 6 bases and J 3 bases; nucleotides not matched to a gene: 12. CDR3 DNA sequence: TGCAGTGCCCCAATAGGACAGGGGGCCCGCGACACTGAAGCTTTCTTT. It yields the protein CSAPIGQGARDTEAFF.

This clonotype occurred many times. V is TRBV9 and J is TRBJ2-5; 9 bases fit TRBD2. The CDR3 has 16 residues. Germline assignment: CDR1 SGDLS and CDR2 YYNGEE. Trimming took 3 bases from V and 0 from J; bases not matched to a gene: 6. The chain's CDR3 is CASSAGLADYQETQYF. The CDR3 coding sequence is TGTGCCAGCAGCGCGGGACTAGCTGATTACCAAGAGACCCAGTACTTC.

The rearrangement links TRBV29-1 to TRBJ2-2; 9 nucleotides align to TRBD1. With 7 bases clipped from V and 6 bases from J, the junction kept 6 bases outside the gene matches. The CDR3 has 13 amino acids. Germline CDR1 SQVTM, CDR2 ANQGSEA. CDR3 region: CSGGTGIPGELFF. The CDR3 bases are TGCAGCGGCGGGACAGGGATTCCCGGGGAGCTGTTTTTT.

The rearrangement links TRBV7-2 to TRBJ1-6; TRBD1 is a possible D gene (5 bases). The V gene's germline CDR1 is SGHTA and CDR2 FQGNSA. The length of the CDR3 is 14 residues. V lost 1 base to trimming and J lost 7 bases, with 8 bases between them. CDR3 sequence: CASSLGQFNSPLHF. DNA for the CDR3: TGTGCCAGCAGCTTAGGACAGTTCAATTCACCCCTCCACTTT.

This clonotype occurred many times. V and J are TRBV5-6 and TRBJ2-4, with D possibly TRBD1 on 6 matching bases. This CDR3 is 14 amino acids long. Germline loops: CDR1 SGHDT, CDR2 YYEEEE. The germline V and J ends were trimmed by 3 bases and 12 bases, with 19 bases remaining between them. This CDR3 is CASSSRSLGAGQYF. The CDR3 bases are TGTGCCAGCAGCTCCCGCTCTCTGGGGGCAGGTCAGTACTTC.

This clonotype was found many times. This sequence joins TRBV7-9 and TRBJ2-7; no definite D call. The CDR3 is made up of 14 amino acids. Trimming stripped 1 base from V and 2 bases from J, with 9 bases between. Germline assignment: CDR1 SEHNR and CDR2 FQNEAQ (reference sequence). The CDR3 DNA reads as TGTGCCAGCAGCTTAGTAGCAGCACCCTACGAGCAGTACTTC. Translated: CASSLVAAPYEQYF.

This clonotype was counted many times. V is TRBV6-2 or TRBV6-3 and J is TRBJ2-1; possible D gene TRBD2, 5 bases. The germline CDR1 and CDR2 sequences are MNHEY and SVGEGT. The CDR3 loop spans 15 amino acids. The V end lost 7 bases, the J end lost 6 bases, and 19 bases lay between the germline ends. CDR3 protein: CASIPRPRETNEQFF. DNA for the CDR3: TGTGCCAGCATCCCCCGGCCTAGGGAGACCAATGAGCAGTTCTTC.

This clonotype was counted many times. The rearrangement joins TRBV6-6 to TRBJ1-1, with D maybe TRBD1 (5 bases). V lost 1 base, J lost 8 bases, and 8 bases lay in between. CDR1 and CDR2 (germline): MNHNY, SVGAGI (reference sequence). This CDR3 has 12 residues. In DNA, the CDR3 is TGTGCCAGCAGTTACTTGGGGGACGAAGCTTTCTTT. This gives the protein CASSYLGDEAFF.

This clonotype appeared many times. The genes are TRBV28 and TRBJ2-7; D could derive from TRBD1 or TRBD2 (5 bases each). V was pared by 0 bases and J by 3 bases, with 12 bases between. The CDR3 totals 15 residues. CDR1 is MDHEN and CDR2 is SYDVKM in the germline V gene. The CDR3 bases are TGTGCCAGCAGTTTATGGGGGGTTGCGGGCTACGAGCAGTACTTC. Protein: CASSLWGVAGYEQYF.

The chain recombines TRBV27 with TRBJ2-1, with D unclear. Germline V gives CDR1 MNHEY, CDR2 SMNVEV (reference sequence). This CDR3 has 13 amino acids. Trimming pared 9 bases from V and 8 bases from J, leaving 17 bases between. CDR3 sequence: CASKSTSWDEQFF. The CDR3 DNA follows: TGTGCCAGTAAAAGCACGAGCTGGGATGAGCAGTTCTTC.

This sequence joins TRBV6-5 and TRBJ2-2, with a tentative D call TRBD2 (5 bases). The V end lost 5 bases, the J end lost 1 base, and 11 bases lay between the germline ends. The CDR3 totals 15 residues. Germline CDR1 is MNHEY and CDR2 is SVGAGI. The CDR3 loop reads CASSTPAENTGELFF. The CDR3 DNA is TGTGCCAGCAGTACCCCAGCGGAGAACACCGGGGAGCTGTTTTTT.

This clonotype was picked up many times. J is TRBJ1-1 and V is TRBV20-1; 7 bases agree with TRBD1. Losses at the gene ends were 2 bases for V and 1 base for J; bases not matched to a gene: 7. The CDR3 is made up of 15 amino acids. From germline, CDR1 is DFQATT and CDR2 SNEGSKA (reference sequence). In DNA, the CDR3 is TGCAGTGCTAGAACAGGGGAGACTAGGAACACTGAAGCTTTCTTT. Its protein product is CSARTGETRNTEAFF.

This clonotype has only a few counts. One junction end disagrees with the germline gene, perhaps due to a read error. The chain carries TRBV3-1 and TRBJ1-1; D remains unclear. CDR1 is LGHDT and CDR2 is YNNKEL in the germline V gene (reference sequence). CDR3 length: 14 residues. The CDR3 DNA sequence: TGTGTCAGCAGCCAAGCAGGTGTGAACACTGAAGCTTTCTTT. Protein product: CVSSQAGVNTEAFF. The full variable domain, completed using reference TRBV3-1 and TRBJ1-1, is DTAVSQTPKYLVTQMGNDKSIKCEQNLGHDTMYWYKQDSKKFLKIMFSYNNKELIINETVPNRFSPKSPDKAHLNLHINSLELGDSAVYFCVSSQAGVNTEAFFGQGTRLTVV.

This clonotype is categorized as medium-sized. The V call is TRBV6-4, the J call TRBJ2-1; 11 nucleotides agree with TRBD2. V dropped 4 bases and J dropped 8; count of bases not matched to a gene: 4. Germline V gives CDR1 MRHNA, CDR2 SNTAGT. The CDR3 length is 14 residues. This CDR3 is CASSGTSGSDEQFF. The CDR3 DNA is TGTGCCAGCAGTGGTACTAGCGGGAGCGATGAGCAGTTCTTC.

This clonotype was seen repeatedly, ten times or more. The chain links TRBV11-2 to TRBJ2-7, with D possibly being TRBD1 or TRBD2 (5 bases each). Germline V gives CDR1 SGHAT, CDR2 FQNNGV. V shed 2 bases and J shed 0 bases, with 8 bases lying between them. This CDR3 region has 14 residues. Written as DNA, the CDR3 is TGTGCCAGCAGCTTACAGGGACCCTCCTACGAGCAGTACTTC. This encodes CASSLQGPSYEQYF.

This chain links TRBV19 with TRBJ2-3, with 8 bases aligning to TRBD2. V lost 3 bases to trimming and J lost 0 bases; unmatched junction nucleotides: 23. In germline, CDR1 is LNHDA, CDR2 SQIVND (reference sequence). The CDR3 consists of 22 residues. The CDR3 spells CASSMNHNPRAGVSPSTDTQYF. The CDR3, as DNA: TGTGCCAGTAGTATGAACCACAACCCGCGAGCGGGGGTATCCCCTAGCACAGATACGCAGTATTTT.

This clonotype was counted at least ten times. This sequence joins TRBV5-1 and TRBJ2-2; D tentatively fits TRBD1 or TRBD2 (5 bases each). The CDR3 sequence is 12 residues long. V was clipped by 4 bases and J by 6 bases, with 7 bases between them. CDR1 SGHRS and CDR2 YFSETQ come from the germline V gene. CDR3 amino acids: CASSRGSGELFF. The DNA for the CDR3 is TGCGCCAGCAGCCGGGGCTCCGGGGAGCTGTTTTTT. Full variable domain (outside the CDR3, taken from reference TRBV5-1 and TRBJ2-2): KAGVTQTPRYLIKTRGQQVTLSCSPISGHRSVSWYQQTPGQGLQFLFEYFSETQRNKGNFPGRFSGRQFSNSRSEMNVSTLELGDSALYLCASSRGSGELFFGEGSRLTVL.

This clonotype was recorded many times. The rearrangement uses TRBV6-1 and TRBJ2-2, with unresolved D. V was pared by 6 bases and J by 3 bases, with 8 bases between. The CDR3 totals 13 residues. Germline V CDR1 and CDR2: MNHNS, SASEGT. CDR3 loop: CASRSPYTGELFF. The CDR3 DNA follows: TGTGCCAGCAGGAGTCCCTACACCGGGGAGCTGTTTTTT.

This clonotype was detected many times. The chain links TRBV20-1 to TRBJ2-6; 7 bases align to TRBD2. CDR3 length: 16 residues. Germline lookup yields CDR1 DFQATT and CDR2 SNEGSKA (reference sequence). Trimming took 0 bases from V and 2 from J; bases not matched to a gene: 4. The DNA of the CDR3 is TGCAGTGCTAGAGATACGGGAGGAGCTGGGGCCAACGTCCTGACTTTC. Its protein product is CSARDTGGAGANVLTF.

This clonotype was seen repeatedly, ten times or more. J is TRBJ2-4 and V is TRBV2; either TRBD1 or TRBD2 may supply D (7 bases each). Trimming shortened V by 5 bases and J by 6 bases, and 14 bases separated the two germline ends. Germline V gene lookup returns CDR1 SNHLY and CDR2 FYNNEI. The length of the CDR3 is 14 residues. CDR3 coding DNA: TGTGCCAGCAGTACCGACAGGGAGGGAAACATTCAGTACTTC. Its protein product is CASSTDREGNIQYF.

Many counts were recorded for this clonotype. The rearrangement links TRBV7-9 to TRBJ1-3, with D maybe TRBD1 (5 bases). V lost 2 bases and J lost 4, with 12 bases in between. The CDR3 extends over 15 amino acids. The V gene's germline CDR1 is SEHNR and CDR2 FQNEAQ (reference sequence). CDR3 sequence reads: CASSLPGAAGNTIYF. DNA for the CDR3: TGTGCCAGCAGCTTACCCGGGGCAGCCGGAAACACCATATATTTT.

This clonotype showed up many times. The chain couples TRBV28 to TRBJ2-3; no definite D call. From germline, CDR1 is MDHEN and CDR2 SYDVKM. V was trimmed by 2 bases and J by 6 bases, leaving 12 bases between them. The CDR3 spans 14 residues. CDR3 in amino acids: CASSLDERWDTQYF. In DNA, the CDR3 is TGTGCCAGCAGTTTAGACGAACGGTGGGATACGCAGTATTTT.

Many counts were recorded for this clonotype. The rearrangement joins TRBV27 to TRBJ1-2, with a tentative D call TRBD1 (5 bases). Deletions cut 5 bases from V and 2 bases from J, with 12 bases between. The germline gives CDR1 MNHEY, CDR2 SMNVEV (reference sequence). CDR3 size: 14 residues. CDR3 nucleotide sequence: TGTGCCAGCAGTCCCGACAGCGTAAACTATGGCTACACCTTC. This translates into CASSPDSVNYGYTF.